This T cell receptor (beta chain) originates from a study of CD8 T cells in ankylosing spondylitis. TCRdb analysed the 5' RACE reads with MiXCR anew, one entry per CDR3 protein. The sample contains approximately 180,000 distinct CDR3 sequences, 15% to 20% of which appear only once. Germline CDR1 reads LNHDA; CDR2 reads SQIVND (reference sequence). The V and J ends lost 1 base and 7 bases respectively, with 14 bases between them. This CDR3 has 15 residues. This clonotype was counted ten times or more. This clonotype was sampled from a male donor between 5 and 35 years old with ankylosing spondylitis or in good health (not recorded which). V gene TRBV19 combines with J gene TRBJ2-1; tentatively, D is TRBD2 (6 bases). The specimen sequenced was blood, either unsorted or a sorted T cell fraction (not recorded which). CDR3 in DNA: TGTGCCAGTAGTATAGGGGTTCGCGGGGAGAATGAGCAGTTCTTC. Translated, it gives CASSIGVRGENEQFF. Full variable domain (remainder filled in from reference TRBV19 and TRBJ2-1): DGGITQSPKYLFRKEGQNVTLSCEQNLNHDAMYWYRQDPGQGLRLIYYSQIVNDFQKGDIAEGYSVSREKKESFPLTVTSAQKNPTAFYLCASSIGVRGENEQFFGPGTRLTVL.